The entry below describes one T cell receptor (beta chain). Antigen: not known. The Oncomine TCR Beta short-read assay sequenced DNA from cultured CD4+ T cells. TCRdb re-called the PCR reads with MiXCR, one entry per CDR3 protein. The data hold more than 20,000 distinct CDR3 sequences, with around 48% observed a single time. Indicated treatment: roughly 11-day PBMC culture with coronavirus spike peptide pools or control peptides (ViraFEST assay). Trimming shortened V by 4 bases and J by 0 bases, and 9 bases separated the two germline ends. Per the germline V gene, CDR1 is LNHNV and CDR2 is YYDKDF (reference sequence). CDR3 length: 15 amino acids. The sample comes from a study of vaccination and CD4 T cells after COVID-19.

Sequenced material: CD4+ T cells from blood, cultured in vitro. The chain links TRBV15 to TRBJ1-4; D call uncertain. This clonotype originated in a human donor who had recovered from COVID-19. The CDR3 loop is CATSTAGTTNEKLFF. The DNA for the CDR3 is TGTGCCACCAGCACCGCCGGGACAACTAATGAAAAACTGTTTTTT.